Within the sample, the clone carrying this T cell receptor beta chain is medium-sized. Its antigen is currently unknown. The source of the sample is a study of immune heterogeneity within non-small cell lung tumors. Multiplex PCR was performed with 32 V and 13 J primers, and it amplified TCR beta CDR3. TCRdb reprocessed the multiplex PCR reads via MiXCR and lists one record per CDR3 protein. The sample carries tens of thousands of distinct CDR3 sequences, about 30% recorded once. There are 15 residues in the CDR3. Germline CDR1 MNHEY, CDR2 SVGAGI. V shed 2 bases, J shed 6 bases, and the junction held 4 bases outside the gene matches. The study, taken as a whole, reports: Recurrence of identical dominant CDR3 beta clonotypes was observed across tumor sites within a patient, alongside site-unique high-frequency clones. Patients largely differed in their high-frequency T-cell receptor beta clonotypes. With local tumor mutational burden, local T-cell clonality showed a moderate but significant correlation (R 0.3 to 0.4).

Template was bulk tumor genomic DNA, roughly 580 ng per sample. Multiple biopsies spaced far apart were taken from each primary tumor during surgery. The patients were newly diagnosed with non-small cell lung cancer, had not been treated, and had curative surgery. This TCR was recovered from a man aged 35-49 years with non-small cell lung cancer. The sequencing input was lung tumor tissue. V and J are TRBV6-5 and TRBJ2-1; 10 bases map to TRBD2. CDR3 protein: CASSYTSGIVNEQFF. CDR3 DNA sequence: TGTGCCAGCAGTTACACTAGCGGGATAGTCAATGAGCAGTTCTTC.